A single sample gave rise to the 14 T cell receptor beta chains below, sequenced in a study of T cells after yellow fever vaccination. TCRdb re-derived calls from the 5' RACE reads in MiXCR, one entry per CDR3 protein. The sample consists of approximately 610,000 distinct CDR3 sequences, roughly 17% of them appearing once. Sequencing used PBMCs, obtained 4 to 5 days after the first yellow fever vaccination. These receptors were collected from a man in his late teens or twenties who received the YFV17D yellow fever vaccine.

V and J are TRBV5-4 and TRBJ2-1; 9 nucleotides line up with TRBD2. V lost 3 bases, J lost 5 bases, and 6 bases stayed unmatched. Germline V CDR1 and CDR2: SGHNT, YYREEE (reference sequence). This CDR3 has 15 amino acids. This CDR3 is CASSWTQRGDNEQFF. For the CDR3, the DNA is TGTGCCAGCAGCTGGACCCAGCGGGGGGACAATGAGCAGTTCTTC.

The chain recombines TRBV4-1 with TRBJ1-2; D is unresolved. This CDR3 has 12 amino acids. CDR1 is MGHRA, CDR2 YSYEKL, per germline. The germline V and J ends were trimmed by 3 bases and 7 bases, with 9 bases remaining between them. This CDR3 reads CASSQIGFGYTF. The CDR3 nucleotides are TGCGCCAGCAGCCAGATTGGTTTTGGCTACACCTTC.

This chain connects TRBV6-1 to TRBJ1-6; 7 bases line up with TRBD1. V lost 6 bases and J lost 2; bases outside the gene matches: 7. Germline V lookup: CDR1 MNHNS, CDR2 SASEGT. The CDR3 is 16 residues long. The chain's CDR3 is CASRKDRPTYNSPLHF. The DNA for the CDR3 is TGTGCCAGCAGAAAGGACAGGCCGACCTATAATTCACCCCTCCACTTT.

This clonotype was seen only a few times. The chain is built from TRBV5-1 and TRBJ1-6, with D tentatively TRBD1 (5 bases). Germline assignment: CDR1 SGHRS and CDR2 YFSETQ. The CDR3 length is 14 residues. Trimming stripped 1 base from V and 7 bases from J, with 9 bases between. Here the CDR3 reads CASSLLTENSPLHF. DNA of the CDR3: TGCGCCAGCAGCTTGCTGACAGAGAATTCACCCCTCCACTTT.

Here the CDR3 DNA reads TGCGCCAGCAGCCAAGATCCCCTAGCGGGGCGGGAGCAGTACGTC. Its translation: CASSQDPLAGREQYV. The genes are TRBV4-1 and TRBJ2-7; 9 bases are shared with TRBD2. The trim removed 0 bases at V and 7 bases at J, leaving 7 bases unmatched. CDR1 and CDR2 from the germline V gene are MGHRA and YSYEKL. The CDR3 is 15 amino acids.

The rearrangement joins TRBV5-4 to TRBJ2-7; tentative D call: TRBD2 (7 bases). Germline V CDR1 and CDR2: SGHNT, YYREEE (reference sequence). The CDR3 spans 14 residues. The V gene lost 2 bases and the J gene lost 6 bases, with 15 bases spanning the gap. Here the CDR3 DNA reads TGTGCCAGCAGCTTTCTAGGGGGGGCCGGCGAGCAGTACGTC. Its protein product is CASSFLGGAGEQYV.

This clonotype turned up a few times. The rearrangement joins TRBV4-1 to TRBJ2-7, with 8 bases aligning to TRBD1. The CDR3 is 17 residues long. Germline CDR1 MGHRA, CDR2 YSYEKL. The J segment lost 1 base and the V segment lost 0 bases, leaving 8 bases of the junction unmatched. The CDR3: CASSQDPLRQGSYEQYF. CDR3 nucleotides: TGCGCCAGCAGCCAAGACCCACTCCGACAGGGGTCCTACGAGCAGTACTTC.

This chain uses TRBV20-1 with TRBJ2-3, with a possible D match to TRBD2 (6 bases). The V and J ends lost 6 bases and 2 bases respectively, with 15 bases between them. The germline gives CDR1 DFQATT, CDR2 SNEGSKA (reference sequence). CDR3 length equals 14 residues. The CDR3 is CSAARGILTDTQYF. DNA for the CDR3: TGCAGTGCAGCCCGGGGGATCCTCACAGATACGCAGTATTTT.

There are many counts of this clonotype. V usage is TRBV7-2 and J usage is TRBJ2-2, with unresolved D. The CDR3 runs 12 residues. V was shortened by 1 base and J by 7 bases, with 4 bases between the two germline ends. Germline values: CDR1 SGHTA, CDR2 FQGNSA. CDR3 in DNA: TGTGCCAGCAGCTTAGGGATCGGGGAGCTGTTTTTT. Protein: CASSLGIGELFF.

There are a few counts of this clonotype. CDR3 DNA sequence: TGTGCCAGCAGCAACGCCGGGACGGCGTTTTTTAGGGGTTACGAGCAGTACTTC. It yields the protein CASSNAGTAFFRGYEQYF. The chain is built from TRBV11-1 and TRBJ2-7, with D possibly called TRBD1 or TRBD2 (5 bases each). CDR1 and CDR2 (germline): SGHAT, FQDESV (reference sequence). This CDR3 is built from 18 residues. Trimming removed 5 bases from V and 4 bases from J, with 27 bases in between. The full variable domain, with the rest looked up from reference TRBV11-1 and TRBJ2-7, is EAEVAQSPRYKITEKSQAVAFWCDPISGHATLYWYRQILGQGPELLVQFQDESVVDDSQLPKDRFSAERLKGVDSTLKIQPAELGDSAMYLCASSNAGTAFFRGYEQYFGPGTRLTVT.

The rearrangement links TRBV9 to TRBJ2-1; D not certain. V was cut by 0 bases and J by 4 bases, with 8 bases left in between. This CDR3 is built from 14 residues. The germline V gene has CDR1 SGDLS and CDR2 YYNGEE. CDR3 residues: CASSVAGQYNEQFF. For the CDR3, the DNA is TGTGCCAGCAGCGTAGCCGGCCAATACAATGAGCAGTTCTTC.

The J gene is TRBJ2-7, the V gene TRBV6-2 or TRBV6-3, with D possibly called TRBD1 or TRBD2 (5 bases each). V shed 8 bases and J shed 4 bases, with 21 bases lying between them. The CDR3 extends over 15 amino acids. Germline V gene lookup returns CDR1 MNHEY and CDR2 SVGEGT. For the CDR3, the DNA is TGTGCCAGCCCCTATGCCGGGGCAGGTAAGTACGAGCAGTACGTC. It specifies CASPYAGAGKYEQYV.

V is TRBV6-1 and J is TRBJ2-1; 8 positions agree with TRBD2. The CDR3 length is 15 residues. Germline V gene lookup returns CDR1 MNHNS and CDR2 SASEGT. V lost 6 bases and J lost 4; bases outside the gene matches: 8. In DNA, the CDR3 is TGTGCCAGCAGCCTGACTAGCGCCCCTTACAATGAGCAGTTCTTC. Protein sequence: CASSLTSAPYNEQFF.

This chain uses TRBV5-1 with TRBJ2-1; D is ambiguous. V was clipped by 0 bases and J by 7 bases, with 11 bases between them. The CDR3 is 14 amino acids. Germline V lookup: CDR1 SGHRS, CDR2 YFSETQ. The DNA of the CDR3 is TGCGCCAGCAGCTTGGGAGGTTCCAAAAATGAGCAGTTCTTC. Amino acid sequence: CASSLGGSKNEQFF.